Below are 8 T cell receptor beta chains sequenced from a single sample in a study of shared clonotypes between healthy human individuals (dated by TCRdb to about 2020). The library came from the immunoSEQ multiplex PCR assay. Imported from immuneACCESS, the table was reduced by TCRdb to in-frame sequences with V and J called. These copies leave out some clones; in studies compared against another copy, an unresolved V gene accounts for under half, and the cause of the remainder is not known. The sample table holds 2 million to 2.5 million clones, of which roughly 93% were seen once. Roughly 0.39% of the sample is held by the ten biggest clonotypes. Sequenced material: naive CD4+ T cells from PBMCs. What this sample's cell subset or site label stands for: CD45RA+ positively selected. Every receptor here comes from a man aged 18 to 30 in good health. Some clones in this sample may be carry-over from other donors' samples.

The V and J genes are TRBV6-4 and TRBJ2-7; 7 nucleotides line up with TRBD1. The ends lost 4 bases at V and 1 base at J; junction bases unmatched: 10. This CDR3 has 16 residues. CDR1 and CDR2 from the germline V gene are MRHNA and SNTAGT. Here the CDR3 reads CASSGRTGPQSYEQYF. DNA of the CDR3: TGTGCCAGCAGTGGTAGGACAGGTCCCCAGTCCTACGAGCAGTACTTC.

In nucleotides, the CDR3 is TGCGCCAGCAGGCCCGCAGGCCCGGCCTACGAGCAGTACTTC. Protein product: CASRPAGPAYEQYF. The gene calls are TRBV5-1 and TRBJ2-7; D is ambiguous. V was trimmed by 5 bases and J by 2 bases, leaving 14 bases between them. The CDR3 runs to 14 residues. From germline, CDR1 is SGHRS and CDR2 YFSETQ.

The chain is built from TRBV6-5 and TRBJ1-1; D remains ambiguous. CDR1 is MNHEY, CDR2 SVGAGI, per germline. The CDR3 length is 14 residues. Trimming shortened V by 0 bases and J by 2 bases, and 7 bases separated the two germline ends. CDR3 in amino acids: CASSYSYLNTEAFF. The CDR3 DNA is TGTGCCAGCAGTTACTCGTACTTAAACACTGAAGCTTTCTTT.

The V call is TRBV18, the J call TRBJ1-5; D ambiguous. Trimming took 2 bases from V and 5 from J, leaving 10 bases between them. Germline CDR1 is KGHSH and CDR2 is LQKENI. The CDR3 is 14 residues long. CDR3 nucleotide sequence: TGTGCCAGCTCACCATATTATGGGTATCAGCCCCAGCATTTT. It specifies CASSPYYGYQPQHF.

This clone came up a few times. V and J are TRBV12-5 and TRBJ1-5; D ambiguous. Deletions cut 7 bases from V and 2 bases from J, with 6 bases between. Germline V CDR1 and CDR2: LGHNT, FRNRAP. The CDR3 is 12 amino acids. CDR3: CASARGNQPQHF. CDR3 sequence (DNA): TGTGCTAGTGCCCGGGGCAATCAGCCCCAGCATTTT. Filled out from reference TRBV12-5 and TRBJ1-5, the complete variable domain reads DARVTQTPRHKVTEMGQEVTMRCQPILGHNTVFWYRQTMMQGLELLAYFRNRAPLDDSGMPKDRFSAEMPDATLATLKIQPSEPRDSAVYFCASARGNQPQHFGDGTRLSIL.

V and J are TRBV7-9 and TRBJ1-1, with 9 bases aligning to TRBD1. Germline V CDR1 and CDR2: SEHNR, FQNEAQ (reference sequence). The CDR3 loop spans 15 amino acids. The junction had 4 bases not matched to a gene; V was cut back by 0 bases and J by 5 bases. The CDR3 DNA sequence: TGTGCCAGCAGCTTAGCCAGACAGGGGGATACTGAAGCTTTCTTT. This translates into CASSLARQGDTEAFF.

The chain links TRBV11-2 to TRBJ1-1, with unresolved D. This CDR3 comprises 13 residues. Germline-derived CDR1 and CDR2 are SGHAT and FQNNGV. Trimming shortened V by 2 bases and J by 8 bases, and 12 bases separated the two germline ends. CDR3 in DNA: TGTGCCAGCAGCTTAAGGGAACGAACCGAAGCTTTCTTT. This gives the protein CASSLRERTEAFF.

This clone was detected once. The chain uses TRBV19 and TRBJ2-6; TRBD1 matches 9 bases. V trimming: 6 bases; J trimming: 0 bases; junction bases outside the gene matches: 6. The CDR3 length is 17 residues. The germline gives CDR1 LNHDA, CDR2 SQIVND (reference sequence). The CDR3 sequence: CASRTGQGRSGANVLTF. The CDR3 bases are TGTGCCAGTAGAACGGGACAGGGCCGCTCTGGGGCCAACGTCCTGACTTTC.